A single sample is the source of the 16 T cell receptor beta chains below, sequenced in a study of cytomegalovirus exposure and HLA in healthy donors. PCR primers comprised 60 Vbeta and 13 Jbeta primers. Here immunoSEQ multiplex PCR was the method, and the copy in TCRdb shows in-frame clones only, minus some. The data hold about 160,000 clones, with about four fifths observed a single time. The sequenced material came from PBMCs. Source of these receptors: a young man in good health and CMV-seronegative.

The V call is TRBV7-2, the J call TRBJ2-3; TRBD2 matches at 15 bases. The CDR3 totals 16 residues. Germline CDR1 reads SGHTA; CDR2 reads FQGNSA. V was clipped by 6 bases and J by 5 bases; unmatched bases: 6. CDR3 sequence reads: CASSSGLAGGEDTQYF. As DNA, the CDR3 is TGTGCCAGCAGTTCCGGACTAGCGGGGGGGGAAGATACGCAGTATTTT.

The CDR3, as DNA: TGTGCCAGCAGAGGGGACAGGGCCTACACTGAAGCTTTCTTT. It codes for CASRGDRAYTEAFF. The chain couples TRBV2 to TRBJ1-1, with 9 bases that match TRBD1. Germline-derived CDR1 and CDR2 are SNHLY and FYNNEI. The CDR3 spans 14 residues. The V and J ends lost 6 bases and 3 bases, in that order; junction bases with no gene match: 5.

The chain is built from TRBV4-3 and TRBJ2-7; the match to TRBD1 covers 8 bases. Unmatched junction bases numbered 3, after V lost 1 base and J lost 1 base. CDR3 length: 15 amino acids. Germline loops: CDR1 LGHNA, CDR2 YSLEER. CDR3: CASSQARTGSYEQYF. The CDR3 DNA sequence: TGCGCCAGCAGCCAAGCGCGGACAGGGTCCTACGAGCAGTACTTC.

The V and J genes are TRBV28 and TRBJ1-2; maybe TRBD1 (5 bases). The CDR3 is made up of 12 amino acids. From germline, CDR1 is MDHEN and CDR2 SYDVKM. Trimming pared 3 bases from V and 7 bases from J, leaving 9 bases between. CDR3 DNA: TGTGCCAGCAGTTTTAGGGGTGTTGGCTACACCTTC. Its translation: CASSFRGVGYTF.

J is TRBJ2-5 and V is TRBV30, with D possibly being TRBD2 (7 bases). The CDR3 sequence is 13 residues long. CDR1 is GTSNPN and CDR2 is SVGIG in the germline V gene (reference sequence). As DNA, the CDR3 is TGTGCAGCTAAGGGGGGGGTTTGGGAGACCCAGTACTTC. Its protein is CAAKGGVWETQYF.

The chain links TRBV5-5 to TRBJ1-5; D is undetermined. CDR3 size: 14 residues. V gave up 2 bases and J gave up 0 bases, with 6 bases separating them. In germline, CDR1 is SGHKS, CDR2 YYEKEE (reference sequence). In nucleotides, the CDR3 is TGTGCCAGCAGCTTCAGGTTTAGCAATCAGCCCCAGCATTTT. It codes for CASSFRFSNQPQHF.

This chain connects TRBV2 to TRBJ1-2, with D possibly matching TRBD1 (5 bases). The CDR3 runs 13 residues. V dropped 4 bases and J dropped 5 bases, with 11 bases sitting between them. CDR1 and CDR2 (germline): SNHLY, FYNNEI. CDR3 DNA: TGTGCCAGCAGTGGGGGGGATTGGTATGGCTACACCTTC. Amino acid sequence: CASSGGDWYGYTF.

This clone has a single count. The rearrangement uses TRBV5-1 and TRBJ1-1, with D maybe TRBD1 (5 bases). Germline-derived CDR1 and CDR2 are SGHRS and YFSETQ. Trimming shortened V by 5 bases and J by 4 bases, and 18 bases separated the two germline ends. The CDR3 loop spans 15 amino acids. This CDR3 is CASRKGMDTSTEAFF. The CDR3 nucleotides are TGCGCCAGCAGAAAGGGGATGGATACGAGCACTGAAGCTTTCTTT.

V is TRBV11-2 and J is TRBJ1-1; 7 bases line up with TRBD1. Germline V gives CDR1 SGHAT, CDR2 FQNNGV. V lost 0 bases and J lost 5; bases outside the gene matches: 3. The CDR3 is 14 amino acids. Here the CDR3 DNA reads TGTGCCAGCAGCTTAGATCGCAGGGGGACTGAAGCTTTCTTT. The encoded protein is CASSLDRRGTEAFF.

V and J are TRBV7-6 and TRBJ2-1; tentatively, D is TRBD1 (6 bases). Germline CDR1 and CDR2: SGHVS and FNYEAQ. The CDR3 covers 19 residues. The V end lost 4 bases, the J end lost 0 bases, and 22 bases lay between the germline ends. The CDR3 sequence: CASSYPGTNSRSSYNEQFF. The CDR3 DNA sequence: TGTGCCAGCAGCTATCCCGGGACAAACTCTCGGAGCTCCTACAATGAGCAGTTCTTC.

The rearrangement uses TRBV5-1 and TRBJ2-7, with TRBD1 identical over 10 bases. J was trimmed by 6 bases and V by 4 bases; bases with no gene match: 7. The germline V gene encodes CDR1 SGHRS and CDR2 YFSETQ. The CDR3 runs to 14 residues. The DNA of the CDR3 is TGCGCCAGCAGCGAAGACAGGGGGCGAGGCGAGCAGTACTTC. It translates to CASSEDRGRGEQYF.

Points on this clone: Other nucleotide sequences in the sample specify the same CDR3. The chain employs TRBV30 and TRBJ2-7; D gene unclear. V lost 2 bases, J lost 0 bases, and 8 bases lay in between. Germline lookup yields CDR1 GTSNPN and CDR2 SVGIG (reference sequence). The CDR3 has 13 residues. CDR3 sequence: CAWSRGSSYEQYF. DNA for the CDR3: TGTGCCTGGAGTCGAGGAAGCTCCTACGAGCAGTACTTC. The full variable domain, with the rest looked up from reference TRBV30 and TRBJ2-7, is SQTIHQWPATLVQPVGSPLSLECTVEGTSNPNLYWYRQAAGRGLQLLFYSVGIGQISSEVPQNLSASRPQDRQFILSSKKLLLSDSGFYLCAWSRGSSYEQYFGPGTRLTVT.

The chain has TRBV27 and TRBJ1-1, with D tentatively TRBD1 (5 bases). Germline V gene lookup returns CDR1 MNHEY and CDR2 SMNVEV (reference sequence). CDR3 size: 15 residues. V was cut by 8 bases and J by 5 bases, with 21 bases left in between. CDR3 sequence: CASRLGGTLGTEAFF. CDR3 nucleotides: TGTGCCAGCCGACTGGGGGGGACCCTGGGGACTGAAGCTTTCTTT.

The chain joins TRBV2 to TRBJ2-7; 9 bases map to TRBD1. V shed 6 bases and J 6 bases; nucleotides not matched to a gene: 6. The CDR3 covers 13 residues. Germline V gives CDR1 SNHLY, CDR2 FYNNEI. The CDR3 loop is CASSSGTGFEQYF. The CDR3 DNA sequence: TGTGCCAGCAGCTCCGGGACAGGGTTCGAGCAGTACTTC.

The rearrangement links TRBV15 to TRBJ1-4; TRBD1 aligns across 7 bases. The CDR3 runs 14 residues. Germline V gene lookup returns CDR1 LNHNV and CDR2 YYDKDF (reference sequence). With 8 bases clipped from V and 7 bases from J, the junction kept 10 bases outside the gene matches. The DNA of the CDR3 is TGTGCCACCGGGACGGGACAGAGATTTGAAAAACTGTTTTTT. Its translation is CATGTGQRFEKLFF. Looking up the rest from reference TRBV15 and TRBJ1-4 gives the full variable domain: DAMVIQNPRYQVTQFGKPVTLSCSQTLNHNVMYWYQQKSSQAPKLLFHYYDKDFNNEADTPDNFQSRRPNTSFCFLDIRSPGLGDTAMYLCATGTGQRFEKLFFGSGTQLSVL.

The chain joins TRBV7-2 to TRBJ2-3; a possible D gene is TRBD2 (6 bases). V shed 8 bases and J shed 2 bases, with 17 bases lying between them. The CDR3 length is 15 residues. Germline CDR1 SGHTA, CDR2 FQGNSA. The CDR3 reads CASLFQAGTTDTQYF. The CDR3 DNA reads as TGTGCCAGCCTTTTTCAGGCGGGAACCACAGATACGCAGTATTTT.